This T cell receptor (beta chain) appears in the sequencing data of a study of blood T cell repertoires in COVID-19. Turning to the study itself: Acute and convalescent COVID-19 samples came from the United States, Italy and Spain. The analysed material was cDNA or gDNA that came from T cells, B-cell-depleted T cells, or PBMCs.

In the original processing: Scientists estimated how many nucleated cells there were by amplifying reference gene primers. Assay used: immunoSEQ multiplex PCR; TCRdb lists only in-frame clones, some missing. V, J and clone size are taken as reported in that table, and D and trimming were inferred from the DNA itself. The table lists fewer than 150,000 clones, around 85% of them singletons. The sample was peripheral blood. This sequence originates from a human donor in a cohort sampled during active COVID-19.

The CDR3 sequence is CASRDRGWAQPQHF. For the CDR3, the DNA is TGTGCCAGCAGGGACAGGGGGTGGGCTCAGCCCCAGCATTTT. V is TRBV28 and J is TRBJ1-5; the match to TRBD1 covers 10 bases. The CDR3 is made up of 14 amino acids. V lost 6 bases and J lost 6; bases outside the gene matches: 5. Germline V gene data show CDR1 as MDHEN and CDR2 as SYDVKM. The entire variable domain, with the rest obtained from reference TRBV28 and TRBJ1-5, is as follows: DVKVTQSSRYLVKRTGEKVFLECVQDMDHENMFWYRQDPGLGLRLIYFSYDVKMKEKGDIPEGYSVSREKKERFSLILESASTNQTSMYLCASRDRGWAQPQHFGDGTRLSIL.